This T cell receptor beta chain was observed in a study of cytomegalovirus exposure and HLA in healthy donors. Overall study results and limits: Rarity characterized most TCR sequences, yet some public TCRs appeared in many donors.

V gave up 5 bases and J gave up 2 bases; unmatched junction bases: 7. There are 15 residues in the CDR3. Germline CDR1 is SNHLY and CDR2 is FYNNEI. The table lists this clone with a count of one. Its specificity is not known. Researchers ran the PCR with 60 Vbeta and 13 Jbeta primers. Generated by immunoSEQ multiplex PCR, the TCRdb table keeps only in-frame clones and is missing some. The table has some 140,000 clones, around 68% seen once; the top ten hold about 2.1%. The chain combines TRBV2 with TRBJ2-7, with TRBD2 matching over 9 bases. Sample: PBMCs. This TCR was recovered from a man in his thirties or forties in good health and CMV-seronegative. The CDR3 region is CASSLRGGRTYEQYF. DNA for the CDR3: TGTGCCAGCAGTTTGCGGGGGGGCCGGACCTACGAGCAGTACTTC.